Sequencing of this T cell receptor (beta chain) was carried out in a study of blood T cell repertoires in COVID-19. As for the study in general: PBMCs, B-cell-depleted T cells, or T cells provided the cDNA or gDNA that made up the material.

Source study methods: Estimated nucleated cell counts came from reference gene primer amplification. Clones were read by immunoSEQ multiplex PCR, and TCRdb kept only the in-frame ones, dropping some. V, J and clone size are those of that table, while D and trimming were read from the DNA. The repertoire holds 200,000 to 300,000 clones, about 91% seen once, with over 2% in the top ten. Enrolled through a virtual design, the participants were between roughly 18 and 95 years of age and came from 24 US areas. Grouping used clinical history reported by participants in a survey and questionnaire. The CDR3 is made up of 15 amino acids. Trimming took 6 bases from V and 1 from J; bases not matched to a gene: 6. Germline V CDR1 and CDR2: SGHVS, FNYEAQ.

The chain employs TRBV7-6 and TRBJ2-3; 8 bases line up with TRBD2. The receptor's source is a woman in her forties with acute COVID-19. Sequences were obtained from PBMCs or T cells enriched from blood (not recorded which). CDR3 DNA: TGTGCCAGCAGTTCCGGGGGGGCCGGCACAGATACGCAGTATTTT. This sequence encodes CASSSGGAGTDTQYF.